These T cell receptor beta chains were read from a single sample in a study of blood T cell repertoires in COVID-19. Sequencing used immunoSEQ multiplex PCR; TCRdb keeps in-frame clones, though not all of them. Here the sample spans 45,000 to 75,000 clones, about 91% being singletons. The sample taken for sequencing was peripheral blood. The origin of the receptors is a man in his sixties with acute or convalescent COVID-19. Each CDR3 is given with its conserved first and last residue. D genes are given only for firm matches. Clone sizes are given selectively: once, few, many, or a class where the clone is expanded.

J	V	D	size	DNA	CDR3
TRBJ1-1	TRBV15	TRBD1	NA	TGTGCCACCAGCTCGGGACAGGGGTTGAGAGAAGCTTTCTTT	CATSSGQGLREAFF
TRBJ1-1	TRBV5-1	NA	once	TGCGCCAGCAGCCTCGACAGTAACACTGAAGCTTTCTTT	CASSLDSNTEAFF
TRBJ2-5	TRBV28	NA	NA	TGTGCCAGCAGGGCAGGGAAAGAGACCCAGTACTTC	CASRAGKETQYF
TRBJ2-2	TRBV13	TRBD1	few	TGTGCCAGCAGCACCCCCAAGACAGGGGTACGGACCGGGGAGCTGTTTTTT	CASSTPKTGVRTGELFF
TRBJ2-5	TRBV7-6	TRBD1	NA	TGTGCCAGCAGCTTAGCCGGACAGGGGGAAGAGACCCAGTACTTC	CASSLAGQGEETQYF
TRBJ2-7	TRBV27	TRBD1	NA	TGTGCCAGCAGTCTCCGGGACAGGGGAGTCTACGAGCAGTACTTC	CASSLRDRGVYEQYF
TRBJ2-4	TRBV5-1	TRBD1	NA	TGCGCCAGCAGCTTGGGAGGGGGCGAGACAAACATTCAGTACTTC	CASSLGGGETNIQYF
TRBJ1-2	TRBV28	TRBD1	NA	TGTGCCAGCAGCAACTTCGGGACAGGAAACTATGGCTACACCTTC	CASSNFGTGNYGYTF
TRBJ2-7	TRBV28	NA	NA	TGTGCCAGCAGTCCCCAGGGCTACGAGCAGTACTTC	CASSPQGYEQYF
TRBJ2-5	TRBV3-1/TRBV3-2	TRBD2	once	TGTGCCAGCAGCCAAGGCGGGAGTGGGACCCAGTACTTC	CASSQGGSGTQYF
TRBJ1-2	TRBV7-9	NA	NA	TGTGCCAGCAGCTTAGCCAAAGACGGGTATAACTATGGCTACACCTTC	CASSLAKDGYNYGYTF
TRBJ1-1	TRBV25-1	TRBD1	NA	TGTGCCAGCAGTTCCCCGGACAGGGCGGCTTTCTTT	CASSSPDRAAFF
TRBJ2-1	TRBV7-3	TRBD2	NA	TGTGCCAGCAGCTTGGGACTAGCGGGATACAATGAGCAGTTCTTC	CASSLGLAGYNEQFF
TRBJ2-7	TRBV6-5	TRBD1	NA	TGTGCCAGCAGTTCACACCTGGGACAGCAGTACTACGAGCAGTACTTC	CASSSHLGQQYYEQYF
TRBJ2-3	TRBV6-1	NA	NA	TGTGCCAGCAGTGACGCTCCTAGTGTAGATACGCAGTATTTT	CASSDAPSVDTQYF
TRBJ1-1	TRBV29-1	NA	NA	TGCAGCGTTGGGGGACATCAGAACACTGAAGCTTTCTTT	CSVGGHQNTEAFF
TRBJ1-2	TRBV27	NA	NA	TGTGCCAGCAGTTTCCAGGGTAGGGTTAACTATGGCTACACCTTC	CASSFQGRVNYGYTF
TRBJ1-5	TRBV24-1	TRBD1	NA	TGTGCCACGGGGGACAGGGTTCAGCCCCAGCATTTT	CATGDRVQPQHF
TRBJ1-5	TRBV5-8	NA	NA	TGTGCCAGCAGCCCCGATCAGCCCCAGCATTTT	CASSPDQPQHF
TRBJ1-4	TRBV15	NA	NA	TGTGCCACCGGGGGGTTGAATGAAAAACTGTTTTTT	CATGGLNEKLFF
TRBJ2-2	TRBV5-1	TRBD2	NA	TGCGCCAGCAGCTCGAGCGGGAGTAACACCGGGGAGCTGTTTTTT	CASSSSGSNTGELFF